The sequence of this T cell receptor beta chain was determined in a study of blood T cell repertoires in COVID-19. Germline CDR1 and CDR2: SEHNR and FQNEAQ (reference sequence). After removal of 1 base from V and 0 bases from J, the junction contained 6 bases not matched to a gene. The CDR3 totals 17 residues. Sequencing was performed with immunoSEQ multiplex PCR; in TCRdb, only in-frame clones are kept and a portion is missing. The profile shows 200,000 to 300,000 clones, more than 80% of them singletons. The specimen sequenced was peripheral blood. This TCR derives from a human donor in a cohort sampled during active COVID-19. The V and J genes are TRBV7-9 and TRBJ2-3, with 8 bases lining up with TRBD2. DNA of the CDR3: TGTGCCAGCAGCTTAGGTCCGACTAGCGAAAGCACAGATACGCAGTATTTT. It codes for CASSLGPTSESTDTQYF.